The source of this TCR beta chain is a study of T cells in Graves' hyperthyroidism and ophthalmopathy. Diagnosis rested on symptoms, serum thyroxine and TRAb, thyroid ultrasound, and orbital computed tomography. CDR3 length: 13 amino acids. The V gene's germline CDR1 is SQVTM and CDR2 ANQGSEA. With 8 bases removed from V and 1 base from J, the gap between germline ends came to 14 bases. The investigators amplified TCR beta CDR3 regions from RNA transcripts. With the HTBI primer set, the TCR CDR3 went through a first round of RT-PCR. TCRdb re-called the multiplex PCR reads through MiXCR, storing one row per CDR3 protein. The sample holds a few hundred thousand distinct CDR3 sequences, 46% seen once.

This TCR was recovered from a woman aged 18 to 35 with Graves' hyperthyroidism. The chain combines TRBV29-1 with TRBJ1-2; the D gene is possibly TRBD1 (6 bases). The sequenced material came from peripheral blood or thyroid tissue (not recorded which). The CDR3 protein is CSTAGGLNYGYTF. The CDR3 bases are TGCAGCACCGCGGGGGGCCTTAACTATGGCTACACCTTC.